This T cell receptor (beta chain) is drawn from a study of cytomegalovirus exposure and HLA in healthy donors. The CDR3 loop spans 15 amino acids. The germline V gene has CDR1 SGDLS and CDR2 YYNGEE. The V gene lost 4 bases and the J gene lost 3 bases, with 16 bases spanning the gap. Primers for the PCR totalled 60 Vbeta and 13 Jbeta. The repertoire was sequenced with immunoSEQ multiplex PCR; TCRdb's copy has only in-frame clones and lacks some. There are under 200,000 clones in the sample; 65% to 90% occur only once, and roughly 6.5% lies in the top ten. This receptor was obtained from a man aged 50 to 59 in good health and CMV-seropositive. The chain recombines TRBV9 with TRBJ1-1; no clear D. Sequences were obtained from PBMCs. This CDR3 reads CASSPGRYGHTEAFF. The CDR3 DNA is TGTGCCAGCAGCCCTGGGAGGTACGGCCACACTGAAGCTTTCTTT.